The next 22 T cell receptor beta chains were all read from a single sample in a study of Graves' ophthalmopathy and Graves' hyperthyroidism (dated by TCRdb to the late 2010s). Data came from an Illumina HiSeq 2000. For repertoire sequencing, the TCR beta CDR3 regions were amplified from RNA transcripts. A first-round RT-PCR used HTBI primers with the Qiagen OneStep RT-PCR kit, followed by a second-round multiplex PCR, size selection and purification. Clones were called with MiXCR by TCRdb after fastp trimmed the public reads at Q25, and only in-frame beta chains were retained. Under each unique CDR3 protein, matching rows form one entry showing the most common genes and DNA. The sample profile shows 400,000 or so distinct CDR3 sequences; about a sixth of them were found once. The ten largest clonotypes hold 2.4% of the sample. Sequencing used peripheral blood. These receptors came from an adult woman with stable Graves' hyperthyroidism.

The CDR3 region has the DNA TGTGCCAGCAGCCTTAGCGGGGGGGCCGCAGATACGCAGTATTTT. Its translation is CASSLSGGAADTQYF. The chain is built from TRBV6-4 and TRBJ2-3; 11 nucleotides match TRBD2. Germline lookup yields CDR1 MRHNA and CDR2 SNTAGT. The length of the CDR3 is 15 residues. After removal of 6 bases from V and 4 bases from J, the junction contained 6 bases not matched to a gene.

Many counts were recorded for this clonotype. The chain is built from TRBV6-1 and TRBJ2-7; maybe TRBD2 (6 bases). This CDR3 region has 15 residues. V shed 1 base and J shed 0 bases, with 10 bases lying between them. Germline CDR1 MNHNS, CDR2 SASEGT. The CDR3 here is CASSEGGTPSYEQYF. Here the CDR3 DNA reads TGTGCCAGCAGTGAAGGGGGGACTCCCTCCTACGAGCAGTACTTC.

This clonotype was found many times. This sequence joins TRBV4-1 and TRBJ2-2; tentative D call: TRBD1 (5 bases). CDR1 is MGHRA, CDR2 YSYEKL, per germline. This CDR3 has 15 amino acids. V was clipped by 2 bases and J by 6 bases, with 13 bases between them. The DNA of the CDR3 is TGCGCCAGCAGCCAACAGGGTCTCGATTCCGGGGAGCTGTTTTTT. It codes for CASSQQGLDSGELFF.

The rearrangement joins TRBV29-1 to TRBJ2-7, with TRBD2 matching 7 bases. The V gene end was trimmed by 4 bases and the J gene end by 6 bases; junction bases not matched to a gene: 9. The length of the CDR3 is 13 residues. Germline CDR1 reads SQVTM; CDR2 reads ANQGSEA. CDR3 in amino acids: CSVVIPTSAEQYF. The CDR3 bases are TGCAGCGTTGTAATACCCACTAGCGCCGAGCAGTACTTC.

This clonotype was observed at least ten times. The CDR3 is CASSEELTGWRAYEQYF. CDR3 DNA sequence: TGTGCCAGCAGCGAAGAGCTTACAGGGTGGCGGGCGTACGAGCAGTACTTC. The chain uses TRBV7-2 and TRBJ2-7; maybe TRBD1 (6 bases). The germline V gene has CDR1 SGHTA and CDR2 FQGNSA. This CDR3 is built from 17 residues. Trimming shortened V by 5 bases and J by 4 bases, and 24 bases separated the two germline ends.

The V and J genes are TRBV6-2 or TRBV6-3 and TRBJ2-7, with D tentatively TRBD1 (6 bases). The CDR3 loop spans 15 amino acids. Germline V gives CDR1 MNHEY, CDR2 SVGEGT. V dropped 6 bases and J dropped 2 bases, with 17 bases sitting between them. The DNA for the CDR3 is TGTGCCAGCAGAACGACAGGCCTTGTTACCTACGAGCAGTACTTC. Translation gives CASRTTGLVTYEQYF.

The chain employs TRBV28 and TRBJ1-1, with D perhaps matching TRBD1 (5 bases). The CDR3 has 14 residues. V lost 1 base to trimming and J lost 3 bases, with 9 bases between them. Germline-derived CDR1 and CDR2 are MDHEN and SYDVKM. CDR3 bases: TGTGCCAGCAGTTTATTGGGGGGAGACACTGAAGCTTTCTTT. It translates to CASSLLGGDTEAFF.

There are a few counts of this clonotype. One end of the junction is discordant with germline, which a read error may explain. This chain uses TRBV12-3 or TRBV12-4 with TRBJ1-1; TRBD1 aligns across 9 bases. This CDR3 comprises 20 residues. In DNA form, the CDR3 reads TGTGCCAGCAGAGGACCGGGACAGGGCTCCCCCCACCCCGCGAACACTGAAGCTTGCTTT. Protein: CASRGPGQGSPHPANTEACF.

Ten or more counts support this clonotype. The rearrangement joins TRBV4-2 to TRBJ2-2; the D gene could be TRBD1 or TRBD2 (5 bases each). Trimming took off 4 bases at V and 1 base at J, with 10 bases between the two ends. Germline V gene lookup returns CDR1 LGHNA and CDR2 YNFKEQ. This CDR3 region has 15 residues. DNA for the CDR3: TGTGCCAGCAGCCCCCGGGACCTGAACACCGGGGAGCTGTTTTTT. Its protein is CASSPRDLNTGELFF.

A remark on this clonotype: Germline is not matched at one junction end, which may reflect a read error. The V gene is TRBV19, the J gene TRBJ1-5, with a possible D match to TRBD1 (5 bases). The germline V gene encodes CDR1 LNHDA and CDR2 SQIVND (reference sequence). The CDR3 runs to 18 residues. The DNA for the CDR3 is TGTGCCAGTAGTATAGACCCTCGGCGGGGCATCCAATATCAGCCTCAGCATTTT. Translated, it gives CASSIDPRRGIQYQPQHF.

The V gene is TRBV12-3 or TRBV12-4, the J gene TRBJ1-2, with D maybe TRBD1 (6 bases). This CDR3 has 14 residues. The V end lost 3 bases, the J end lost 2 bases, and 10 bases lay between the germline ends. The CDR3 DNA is TGTGCCAGCAGTTTGAACAGGGAGAACTATGGCTACACCTTC. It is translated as CASSLNRENYGYTF.

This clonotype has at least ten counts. The CDR3 sequence is CSASEPGRSYEQYF. CDR3 nucleotide sequence: TGCAGTGCTAGTGAGCCGGGGAGGTCCTACGAGCAGTACTTC. V and J are TRBV20-1 and TRBJ2-7; D possibly corresponds to TRBD2 (6 bases). The V and J ends lost 3 bases and 1 base respectively, with 13 bases between them. In germline, CDR1 is DFQATT, CDR2 SNEGSKA (reference sequence). CDR3 length: 14 residues.

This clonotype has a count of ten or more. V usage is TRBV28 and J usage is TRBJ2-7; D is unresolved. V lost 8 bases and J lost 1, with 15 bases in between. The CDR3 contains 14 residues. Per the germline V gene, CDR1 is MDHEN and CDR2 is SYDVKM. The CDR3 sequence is CASHLSASSYEQYF. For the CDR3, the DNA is TGTGCCAGCCACCTTTCGGCCAGTTCCTACGAGCAGTACTTC.

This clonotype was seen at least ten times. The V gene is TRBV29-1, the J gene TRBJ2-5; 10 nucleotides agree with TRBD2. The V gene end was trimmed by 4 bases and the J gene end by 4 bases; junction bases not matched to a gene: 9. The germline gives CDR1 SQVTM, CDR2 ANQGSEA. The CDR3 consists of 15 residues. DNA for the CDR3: TGCAGCGTTGCGGGCCTAGCGGGAGTCGGAGAGACCCAGTACTTC. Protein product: CSVAGLAGVGETQYF.

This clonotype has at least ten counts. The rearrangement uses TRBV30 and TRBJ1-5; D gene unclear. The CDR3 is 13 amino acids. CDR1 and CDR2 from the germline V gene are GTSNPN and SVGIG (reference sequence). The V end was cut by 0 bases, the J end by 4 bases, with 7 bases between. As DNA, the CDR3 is TGTGCCTGGAGTGTCGACGAGAATCAGCCCCAGCATTTT. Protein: CAWSVDENQPQHF. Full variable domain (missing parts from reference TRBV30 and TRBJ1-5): SQTIHQWPATLVQPVGSPLSLECTVEGTSNPNLYWYRQAAGRGLQLLFYSVGIGQISSEVPQNLSASRPQDRQFILSSKKLLLSDSGFYLCAWSVDENQPQHFGDGTRLSIL.

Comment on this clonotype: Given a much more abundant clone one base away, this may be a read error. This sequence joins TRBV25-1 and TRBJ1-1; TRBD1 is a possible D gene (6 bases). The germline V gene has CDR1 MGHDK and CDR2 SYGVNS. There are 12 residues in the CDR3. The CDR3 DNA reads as TGTGCCAGCAGTAATGGGGACACTGAAGCTTGCTTT. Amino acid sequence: CASSNGDTEACF. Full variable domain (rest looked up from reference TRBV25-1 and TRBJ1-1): EADIYQTPRYLVIGTGKKITLECSQTMGHDKMYWYQQDPGMELHLIHYSYGVNSTEKGDLSSESTVSRIRTEHFPLTLESARPSHTSQYLCASSNGDTEACFGQGTRLTVV.

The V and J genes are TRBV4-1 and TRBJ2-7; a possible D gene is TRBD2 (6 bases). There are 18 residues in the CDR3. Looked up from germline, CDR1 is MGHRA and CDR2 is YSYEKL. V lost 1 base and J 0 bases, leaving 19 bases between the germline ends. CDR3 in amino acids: CASSQATGLGRSSYEQYF. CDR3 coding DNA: TGCGCCAGCAGCCAAGCAACTGGGTTAGGGAGGAGCTCCTACGAGCAGTACTTC.

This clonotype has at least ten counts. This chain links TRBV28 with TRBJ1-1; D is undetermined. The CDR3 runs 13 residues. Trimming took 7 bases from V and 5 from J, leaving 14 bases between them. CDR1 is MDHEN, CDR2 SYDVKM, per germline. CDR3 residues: CASKSHIRTEAFF. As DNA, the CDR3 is TGTGCCAGCAAATCCCATATTCGGACTGAAGCTTTCTTT. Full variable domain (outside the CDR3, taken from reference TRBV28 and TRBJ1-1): DVKVTQSSRYLVKRTGEKVFLECVQDMDHENMFWYRQDPGLGLRLIYFSYDVKMKEKGDIPEGYSVSREKKERFSLILESASTNQTSMYLCASKSHIRTEAFFGQGTRLTVV.

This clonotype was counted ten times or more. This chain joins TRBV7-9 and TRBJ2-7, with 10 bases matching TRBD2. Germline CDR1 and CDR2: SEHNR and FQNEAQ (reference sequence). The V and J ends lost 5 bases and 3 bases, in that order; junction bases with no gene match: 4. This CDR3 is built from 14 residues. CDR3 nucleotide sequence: TGTGCCAGCAGCCCTAGCGGGAGACGCTACGAGCAGTACTTC. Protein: CASSPSGRRYEQYF.

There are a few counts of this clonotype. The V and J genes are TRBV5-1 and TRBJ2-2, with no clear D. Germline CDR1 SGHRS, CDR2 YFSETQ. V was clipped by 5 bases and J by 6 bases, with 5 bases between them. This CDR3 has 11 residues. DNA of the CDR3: TGCGCCAGCAGGCTATCCGGGGAGCTGTTTTTT. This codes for CASRLSGELFF. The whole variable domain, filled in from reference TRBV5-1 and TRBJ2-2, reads KAGVTQTPRYLIKTRGQQVTLSCSPISGHRSVSWYQQTPGQGLQFLFEYFSETQRNKGNFPGRFSGRQFSNSRSEMNVSTLELGDSALYLCASRLSGELFFGEGSRLTVL.

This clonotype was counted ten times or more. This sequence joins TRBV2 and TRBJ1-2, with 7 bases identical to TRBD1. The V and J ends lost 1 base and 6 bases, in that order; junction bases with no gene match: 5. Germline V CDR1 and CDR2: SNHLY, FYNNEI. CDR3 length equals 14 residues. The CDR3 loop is CASSEVGTADGYTF. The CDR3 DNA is TGTGCCAGCAGTGAAGTTGGGACAGCCGATGGCTACACCTTC.

The CDR3 spells CATSDNRNTEAFF. CDR3 DNA sequence: TGTGCCACCAGTGACAACAGGAACACTGAAGCTTTCTTT. The rearrangement joins TRBV24-1 to TRBJ1-1; unclear D gene. Trimming shortened V by 4 bases and J by 1 base, and 6 bases separated the two germline ends. CDR1 is KGHDR and CDR2 is SFDVKD in the germline V gene. The CDR3 has 13 amino acids.